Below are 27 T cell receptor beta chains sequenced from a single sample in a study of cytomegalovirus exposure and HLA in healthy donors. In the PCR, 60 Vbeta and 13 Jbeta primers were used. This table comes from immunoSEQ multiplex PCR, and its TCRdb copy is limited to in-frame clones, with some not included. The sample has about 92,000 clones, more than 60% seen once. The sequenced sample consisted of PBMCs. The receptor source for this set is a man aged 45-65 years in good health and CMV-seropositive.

The CDR3: CASSLGRETNYGYTF. CDR3 sequence (DNA): TGTGCCAGCAGCCTGGGCCGAGAGACCAATTATGGCTACACCTTC. V usage is TRBV16 and J usage is TRBJ1-2; D is uncertain. V was clipped by 4 bases and J by 5 bases, with 17 bases between them. Germline lookup yields CDR1 KGHSY and CDR2 FQNENV. The CDR3 has 15 amino acids.

In nucleotides, the CDR3 is TGTGCCAGCAGCTCAGGGGACTATGGCTACACCTTC. Translated: CASSSGDYGYTF. The chain carries TRBV5-6 and TRBJ1-2; D might be TRBD1 (6 bases). Germline V CDR1 and CDR2: SGHDT, YYEEEE. There are 12 residues in the CDR3. V was trimmed by 3 bases and J by 3 bases, leaving 6 bases between them.

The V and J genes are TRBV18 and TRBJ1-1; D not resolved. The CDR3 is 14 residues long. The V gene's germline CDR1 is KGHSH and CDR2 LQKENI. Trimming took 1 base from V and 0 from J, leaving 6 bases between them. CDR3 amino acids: CASSPQSMNTEAFF. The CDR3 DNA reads TGTGCCAGCTCACCACAGAGTATGAACACTGAAGCTTTCTTT.

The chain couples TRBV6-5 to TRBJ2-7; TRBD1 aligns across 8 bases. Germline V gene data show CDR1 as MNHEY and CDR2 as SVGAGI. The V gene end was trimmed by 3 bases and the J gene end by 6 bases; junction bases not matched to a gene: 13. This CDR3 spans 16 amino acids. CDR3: CASSYGVGDRSSEQYF. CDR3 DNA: TGTGCCAGCAGTTATGGGGTAGGGGACAGGTCATCCGAGCAGTACTTC.

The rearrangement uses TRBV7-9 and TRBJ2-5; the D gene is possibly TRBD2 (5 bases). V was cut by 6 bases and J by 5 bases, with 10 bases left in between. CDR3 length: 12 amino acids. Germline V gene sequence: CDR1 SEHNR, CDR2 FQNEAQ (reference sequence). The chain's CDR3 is CASSGLIETQYF. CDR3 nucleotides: TGTGCCAGCAGTGGACTTATCGAGACCCAGTACTTC.

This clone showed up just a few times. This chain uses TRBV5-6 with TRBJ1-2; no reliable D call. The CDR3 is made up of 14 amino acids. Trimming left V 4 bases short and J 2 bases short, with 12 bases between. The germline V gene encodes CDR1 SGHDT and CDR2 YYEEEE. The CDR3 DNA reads TGTGCCAGCAGCCCATGGGAGAGAAACTATGGCTACACCTTC. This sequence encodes CASSPWERNYGYTF.

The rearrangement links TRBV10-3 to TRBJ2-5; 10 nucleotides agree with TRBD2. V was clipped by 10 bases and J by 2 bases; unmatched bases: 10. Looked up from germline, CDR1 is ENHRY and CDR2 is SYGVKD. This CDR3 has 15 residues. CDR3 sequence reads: CASGSGGPSQETQYF. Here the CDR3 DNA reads TGTGCCAGTGGTAGCGGGGGGCCATCACAAGAGACCCAGTACTTC.

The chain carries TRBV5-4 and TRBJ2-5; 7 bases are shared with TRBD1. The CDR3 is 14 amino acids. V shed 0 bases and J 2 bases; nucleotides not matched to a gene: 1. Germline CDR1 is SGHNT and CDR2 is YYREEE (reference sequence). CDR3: CASSLGQGQETQYF. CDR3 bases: TGTGCCAGCAGCTTGGGACAGGGTCAAGAGACCCAGTACTTC. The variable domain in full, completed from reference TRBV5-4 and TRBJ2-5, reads ETGVTQSPTHLIKTRGQQVTLRCSSQSGHNTVSWYQQALGQGPQFIFQYYREEENGRGNFPPRFSGLQFPNYSSELNVNALELDDSALYLCASSLGQGQETQYFGPGTRLLVL.

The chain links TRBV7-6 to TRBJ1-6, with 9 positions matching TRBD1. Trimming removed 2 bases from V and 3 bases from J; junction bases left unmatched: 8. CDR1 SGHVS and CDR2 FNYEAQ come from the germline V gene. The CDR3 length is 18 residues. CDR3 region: CASSLPTGGRGYNSPLHF. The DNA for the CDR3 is TGTGCCAGCAGCTTACCTACAGGGGGCCGGGGCTATAATTCACCCCTCCACTTT.

This CDR3 reads CASSKGGGGPSGETQYF. CDR3 sequence (DNA): TGTGCCAGCAGCAAAGGCGGCGGGGGGCCAAGTGGTGAGACCCAGTACTTC. V gene TRBV7-9 combines with J gene TRBJ2-5, with 8 bases identical to TRBD2. V dropped 5 bases and J dropped 5; count of bases not matched to a gene: 16. The CDR3 runs to 17 residues. Per the germline V gene, CDR1 is SEHNR and CDR2 is FQNEAQ (reference sequence). Using reference TRBV7-9 and TRBJ2-5 for the parts outside the CDR3, the full variable domain is DTGVSQNPRHKITKRGQNVTFRCDPISEHNRLYWYRQTLGQGPEFLTYFQNEAQLEKSRLLSDRFSAERPKGSFSTLEIQRTEQGDSAMYLCASSKGGGGPSGETQYFGPGTRLLVL.

CDR3 sequence reads: CASGLMAVNTGELFF. CDR3 DNA sequence: TGTGCCAGCGGTCTAATGGCGGTGAACACCGGGGAGCTGTTTTTT. The chain has TRBV5-5 and TRBJ2-2; D gene unclear. This CDR3 comprises 15 residues. The germline V and J ends were trimmed by 7 bases and 1 base, with 14 bases remaining between them. Germline CDR1 reads SGHKS; CDR2 reads YYEKEE (reference sequence).

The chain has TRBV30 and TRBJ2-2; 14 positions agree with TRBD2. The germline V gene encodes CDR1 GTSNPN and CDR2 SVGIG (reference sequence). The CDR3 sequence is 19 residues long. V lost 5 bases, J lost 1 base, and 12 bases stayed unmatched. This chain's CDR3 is CAWARSWTSGGMNTGELFF. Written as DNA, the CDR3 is TGTGCCTGGGCTCGGTCATGGACTAGCGGGGGGATGAACACCGGGGAGCTGTTTTTT.

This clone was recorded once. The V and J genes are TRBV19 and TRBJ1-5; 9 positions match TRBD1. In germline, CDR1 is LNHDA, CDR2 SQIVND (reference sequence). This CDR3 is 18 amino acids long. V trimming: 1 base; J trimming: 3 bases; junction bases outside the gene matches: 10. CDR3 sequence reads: CASSIGGTGTGINQPQHF. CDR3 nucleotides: TGTGCCAGTAGTATAGGGGGCACCGGGACAGGGATCAATCAGCCCCAGCATTTT.

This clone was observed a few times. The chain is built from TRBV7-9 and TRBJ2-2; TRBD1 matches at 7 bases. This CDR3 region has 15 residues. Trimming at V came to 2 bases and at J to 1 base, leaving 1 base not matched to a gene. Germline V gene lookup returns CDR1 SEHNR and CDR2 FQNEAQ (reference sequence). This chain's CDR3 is CASSLSGGNTGELFF. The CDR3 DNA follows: TGTGCCAGCAGCTTATCAGGGGGGAACACCGGGGAGCTGTTTTTT.

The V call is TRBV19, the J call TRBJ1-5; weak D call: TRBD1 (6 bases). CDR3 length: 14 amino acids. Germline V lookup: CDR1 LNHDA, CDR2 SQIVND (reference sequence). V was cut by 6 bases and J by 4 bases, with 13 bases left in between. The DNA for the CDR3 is TGTGCCAGTAGCTCAGGGGCCATGAATCAGCCCCAGCATTTT. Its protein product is CASSSGAMNQPQHF. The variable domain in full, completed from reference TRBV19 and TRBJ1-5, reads DGGITQSPKYLFRKEGQNVTLSCEQNLNHDAMYWYRQDPGQGLRLIYYSQIVNDFQKGDIAEGYSVSREKKESFPLTVTSAQKNPTAFYLCASSSGAMNQPQHFGDGTRLSIL.

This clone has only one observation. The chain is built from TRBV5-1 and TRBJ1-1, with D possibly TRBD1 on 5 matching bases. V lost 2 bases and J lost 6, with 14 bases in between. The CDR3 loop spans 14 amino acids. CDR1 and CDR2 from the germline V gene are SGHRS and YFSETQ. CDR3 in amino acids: CASSFVGGESEAFF. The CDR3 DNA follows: TGCGCCAGCAGCTTTGTCGGGGGAGAGTCTGAAGCTTTCTTT.

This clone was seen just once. CDR3 bases: TGTGCCAGCTCACCACCCAACATCGGGGGAGGGAACACTGAAGCTTTCTTT. This translates into CASSPPNIGGGNTEAFF. V and J are TRBV18 and TRBJ1-1; perhaps TRBD1 as D (5 bases). Germline loops: CDR1 KGHSH, CDR2 LQKENI. The V gene lost 0 bases and the J gene lost 1 base, with 15 bases spanning the gap. This CDR3 has 17 amino acids.

CDR3 residues: CASTPLTPGQGHRANEKLFF. The DNA for the CDR3 is TGTGCCAGCACCCCCCTAACCCCGGGACAGGGTCATAGGGCTAATGAAAAACTGTTTTTT. The V and J genes are TRBV28 and TRBJ1-4; 9 positions match TRBD1. Germline V lookup: CDR1 MDHEN, CDR2 SYDVKM. The CDR3 length is 20 residues. The V segment lost 7 bases and the J segment 3 bases; nucleotides outside the gene matches: 21.

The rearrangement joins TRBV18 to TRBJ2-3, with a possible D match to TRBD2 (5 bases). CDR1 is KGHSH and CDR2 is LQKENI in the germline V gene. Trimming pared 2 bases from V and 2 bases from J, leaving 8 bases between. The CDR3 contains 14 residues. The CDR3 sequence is CASSPATTTDTQYF. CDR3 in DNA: TGTGCCAGCTCACCAGCGACTACCACAGATACGCAGTATTTT. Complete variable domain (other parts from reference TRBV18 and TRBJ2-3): NAGVMQNPRHLVRRRGQEARLRCSPMKGHSHVYWYRQLPEEGLKFMVYLQKENIIDESGMPKERFSAEFPKEGPSILRIQQVVRGDSAAYFCASSPATTTDTQYFGPGTRLTVL.

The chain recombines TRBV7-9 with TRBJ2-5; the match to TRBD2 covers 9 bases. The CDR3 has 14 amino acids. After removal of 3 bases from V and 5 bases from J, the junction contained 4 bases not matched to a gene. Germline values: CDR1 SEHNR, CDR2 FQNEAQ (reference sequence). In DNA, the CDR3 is TGTGCCAGCAGCTTGGGCGGGGGGGCGGAGACCCAGTACTTC. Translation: CASSLGGGAETQYF.

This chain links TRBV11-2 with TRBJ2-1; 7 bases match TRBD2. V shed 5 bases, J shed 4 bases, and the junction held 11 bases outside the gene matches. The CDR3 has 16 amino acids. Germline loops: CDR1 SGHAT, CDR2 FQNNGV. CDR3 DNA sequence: TGTGCCAGCAGCGCCCTGGGGAGCGGGGCTTACAATGAGCAGTTCTTC. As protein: CASSALGSGAYNEQFF.

CDR3 amino acids: CASSLGSGGFYEQYF. CDR3 in DNA: TGTGCCAGCAGCTTGGGGTCAGGTGGTTTCTACGAGCAGTACTTC. The chain is built from TRBV5-6 and TRBJ2-7; D is uncertain. Germline V lookup: CDR1 SGHDT, CDR2 YYEEEE. The CDR3 consists of 15 residues. V was cut by 0 bases and J by 3 bases, with 13 bases left in between.

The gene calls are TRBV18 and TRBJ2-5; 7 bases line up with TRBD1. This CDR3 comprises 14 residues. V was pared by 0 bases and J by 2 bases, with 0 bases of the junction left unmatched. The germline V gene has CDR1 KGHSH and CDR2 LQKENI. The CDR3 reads CASSPPGQQETQYF. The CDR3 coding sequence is TGTGCCAGCTCACCACCGGGACAGCAAGAGACCCAGTACTTC.

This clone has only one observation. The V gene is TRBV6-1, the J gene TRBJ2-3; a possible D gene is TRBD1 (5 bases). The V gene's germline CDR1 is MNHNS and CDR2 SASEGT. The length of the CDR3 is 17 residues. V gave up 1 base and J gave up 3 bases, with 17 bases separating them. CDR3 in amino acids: CASSEGGRPTPTDTQYF. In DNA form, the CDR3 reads TGTGCCAGCAGTGAAGGGGGCCGGCCAACGCCAACAGATACGCAGTATTTT.

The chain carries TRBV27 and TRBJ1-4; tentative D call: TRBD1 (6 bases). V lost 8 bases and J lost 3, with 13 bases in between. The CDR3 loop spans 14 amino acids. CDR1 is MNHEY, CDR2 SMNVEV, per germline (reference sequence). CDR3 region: CASCPGQANEKLFF. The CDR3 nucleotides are TGTGCCAGCTGCCCGGGACAAGCTAATGAAAAACTGTTTTTT.

The CDR3 sequence is CAISETWTGSSGANVLTF. Written as DNA, the CDR3 is TGTGCCATCAGTGAGACCTGGACAGGGAGCTCTGGGGCCAACGTCCTGACTTTC. This chain links TRBV10-3 with TRBJ2-6; 8 nucleotides align to TRBD1. Germline V gene sequence: CDR1 ENHRY, CDR2 SYGVKD. The CDR3 sequence is 18 residues long. J gave up 0 bases and V 2 bases, and 6 bases lay outside the gene matches.

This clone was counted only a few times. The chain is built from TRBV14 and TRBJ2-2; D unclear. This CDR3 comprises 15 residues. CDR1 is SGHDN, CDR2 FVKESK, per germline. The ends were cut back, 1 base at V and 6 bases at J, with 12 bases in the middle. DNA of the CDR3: TGTGCCAGCAGCCAAGCTCCTCTACCGGCCGGGGAGCTGTTTTTT. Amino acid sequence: CASSQAPLPAGELFF.